The 4 T cell receptor beta chains below come from one sample, sequenced in a study of blood T cell repertoires in COVID-19. The repertoire was sequenced with immunoSEQ multiplex PCR; TCRdb's copy has only in-frame clones and lacks some. The table lists approximately 350,000 clones, approximately 86% of them singletons. Material for sequencing was peripheral blood. These receptors were taken from a woman aged 55-69 years with COVID-19, enrolled during active disease.

The chain is built from TRBV5-5 and TRBJ2-2, with TRBD1 identical over 9 bases. V lost 4 bases and J lost 7; bases outside the gene matches: 8. The CDR3 length is 15 residues. Per the germline V gene, CDR1 is SGHKS and CDR2 is YYEKEE (reference sequence). This CDR3 is CASSRDRVAHGELFF. DNA of the CDR3: TGTGCCAGCAGCAGGGACAGGGTGGCGCACGGGGAGCTGTTTTTT.

The chain employs TRBV12-3 or TRBV12-4 and TRBJ1-1; 7 nucleotides match TRBD1. There are 12 residues in the CDR3. V shed 7 bases and J 4 bases; nucleotides not matched to a gene: 3. CDR3 loop: CASNQGGTEAFF. DNA of the CDR3: TGTGCCAGCAATCAGGGGGGCACTGAAGCTTTCTTT.

Many counts were recorded for this clone. The J gene is TRBJ2-5, the V gene TRBV2; TRBD1 matches at 7 bases. Germline trimming cut 5 bases from V and 1 base from J; bases unmatched to any gene: 4. The CDR3 is 14 amino acids. Germline CDR1 reads SNHLY; CDR2 reads FYNNEI. The CDR3 reads CASSIQGVQETQYF. CDR3 in DNA: TGTGCCAGCAGTATTCAGGGGGTCCAAGAGACCCAGTACTTC.

This sequence joins TRBV6-2 or TRBV6-3 and TRBJ2-2; 8 nucleotides agree with TRBD1. CDR1 and CDR2 (germline): MNHEY, SVGEGT. This CDR3 comprises 17 residues. V shed 1 base and J 6 bases; nucleotides not matched to a gene: 10. The CDR3 DNA reads TGTGCCAGCAGTTACTTTTGGGGGACAGGTAGTTCCGGGGAGCTGTTTTTT. It is translated as CASSYFWGTGSSGELFF.